This T cell receptor beta chain appears in the sequencing data of a study of vaccination and CD4 T cells after COVID-19. As for the study in general: Each control culture was treated with a CEFX pool, an HIV-1 Nef pool, or no peptide. Regarding the study as a whole: Researchers report that a median approximately 85% of reactive clones in convalescent patients surfaced only post-vaccination. Vaccine-specific clones in convalescent patients were spike mono-reactive in 304 of 307 cases.

Described treatment: roughly nine-day PBMC culture with coronavirus spike peptide pools or control peptides (ViraFEST assay). The Oncomine TCR Beta short-read assay was what sequenced the DNA obtained from cultured CD4+ T cells. One entry per CDR3 protein, called by TCRdb with MiXCR from the PCR reads. The sample includes about 1,600 distinct CDR3 sequences, approximately 70% of them seen just once. As regards this clonotype: The antigen remains undetermined.

With 7 bases removed from V and 3 bases from J, the gap between germline ends came to 13 bases. The CDR3 has 14 residues. CDR1 and CDR2 (germline): LNHDA, SQIVND (reference sequence). Sequenced here: CD4+ T cells from blood, cultured in vitro, sampled after SARS-CoV-2 vaccination. The J gene is TRBJ1-5, the V gene TRBV19, with D possibly being TRBD1 (6 bases). The TCR originated in a human donor who had recovered from COVID-19. CDR3 DNA: TGTGCCAGTACCCGGACAGCCAACAATCAGCCCCAGCATTTT. This codes for CASTRTANNQPQHF.